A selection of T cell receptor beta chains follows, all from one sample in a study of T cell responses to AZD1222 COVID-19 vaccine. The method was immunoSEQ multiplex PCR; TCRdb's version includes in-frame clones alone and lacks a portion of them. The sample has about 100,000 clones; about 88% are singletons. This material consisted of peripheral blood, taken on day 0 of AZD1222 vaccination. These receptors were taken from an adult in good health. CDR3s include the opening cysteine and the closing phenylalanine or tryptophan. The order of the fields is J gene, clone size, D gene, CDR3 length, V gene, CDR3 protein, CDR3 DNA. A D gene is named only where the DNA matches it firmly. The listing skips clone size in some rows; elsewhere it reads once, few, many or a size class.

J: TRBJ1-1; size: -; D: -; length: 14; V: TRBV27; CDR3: CASSFQNMNTEAFF; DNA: TGTGCCAGCAGTTTCCAGAACATGAACACTGAAGCTTTCTTT
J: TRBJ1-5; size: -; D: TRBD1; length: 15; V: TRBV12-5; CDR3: CASGWDRGGNQPQHF; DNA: TGTGCTAGTGGTTGGGACAGGGGCGGCAATCAGCCCCAGCATTTT
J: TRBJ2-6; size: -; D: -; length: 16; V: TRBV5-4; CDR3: CASSFRQPSGANVLTF; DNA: TGTGCCAGCAGCTTCAGACAGCCCTCTGGGGCCAACGTCCTGACTTTC
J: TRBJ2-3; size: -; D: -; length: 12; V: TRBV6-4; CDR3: CASSQDQDTQYF; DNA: TGTGCCAGCAGCCAGGACCAAGATACGCAGTATTTT
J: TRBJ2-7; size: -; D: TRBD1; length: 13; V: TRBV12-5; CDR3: CASMGQGPYEQYF; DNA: TGTGCTAGTATGGGACAGGGCCCCTACGAGCAGTACTTC
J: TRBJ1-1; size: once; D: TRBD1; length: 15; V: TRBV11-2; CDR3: CASSLMGQSNTEAFF; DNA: TGTGCCAGCAGCTTAATGGGACAGTCGAACACTGAAGCTTTCTTT
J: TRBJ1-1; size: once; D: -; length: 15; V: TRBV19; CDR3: CASSSLRGGRAEAFF; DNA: TGTGCCAGTAGTAGCCTTCGGGGGGGTAGGGCTGAAGCTTTCTTT
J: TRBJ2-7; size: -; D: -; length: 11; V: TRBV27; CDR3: CASSYGYEQYF; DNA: TGTGCCAGCAGTTACGGCTACGAGCAGTACTTC
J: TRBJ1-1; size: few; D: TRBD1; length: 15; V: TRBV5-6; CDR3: CASSGTGQGNTEAFF; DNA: TGTGCCAGCAGCGGGACGGGACAGGGGAACACTGAAGCTTTCTTT
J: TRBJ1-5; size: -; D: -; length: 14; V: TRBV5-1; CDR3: CASSLGGLNQPQHF; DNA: TGCGCCAGCAGCTTGGGGGGGTTAAATCAGCCCCAGCATTTT
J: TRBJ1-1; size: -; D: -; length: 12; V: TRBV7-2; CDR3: CASNPADGEAFF; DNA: TGTGCCAGCAATCCCGCCGACGGTGAAGCTTTCTTT
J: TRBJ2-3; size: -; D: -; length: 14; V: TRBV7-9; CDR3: CASSLFEGTDTQYF; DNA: TGTGCCAGCAGCTTGTTCGAGGGAACAGATACGCAGTATTTT
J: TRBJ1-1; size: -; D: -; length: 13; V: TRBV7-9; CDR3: CASSSVTSTRAFF; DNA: TGTGCCAGCAGCTCAGTGACTTCGACGCGGGCTTTCTTT
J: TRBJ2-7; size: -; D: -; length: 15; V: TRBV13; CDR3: CASSLRALPSYEQYF; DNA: TGTGCCAGCAGCCTCCGGGCCCTTCCATCCTACGAGCAGTACTTC
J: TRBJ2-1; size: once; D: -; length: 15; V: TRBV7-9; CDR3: CASSRPLGPRDEQFF; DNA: TGTGCCAGCAGCCGGCCCCTAGGACCCCGCGATGAGCAGTTCTTC
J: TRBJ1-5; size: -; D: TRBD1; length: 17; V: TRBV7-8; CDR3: CASSLARTGVGNQPQHF; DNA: TGTGCCAGCAGCTTAGCCCGGACAGGGGTTGGCAATCAGCCCCAGCATTTT
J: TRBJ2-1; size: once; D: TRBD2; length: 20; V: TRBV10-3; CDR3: CAISDNQRLGKRGGYNEQFF; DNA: TGTGCCATCAGTGACAACCAACGCCTTGGAAAGCGGGGGGGGTACAATGAGCAGTTCTTC
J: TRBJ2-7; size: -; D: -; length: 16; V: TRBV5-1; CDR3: CASSPVGLVATYEQYF; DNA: TGCGCCAGCAGCCCCGTCGGGCTAGTGGCTACCTACGAGCAGTACTTC
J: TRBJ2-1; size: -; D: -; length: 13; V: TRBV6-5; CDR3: CASSQSSYNEQFF; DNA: TGTGCCAGCAGTCAGAGCTCCTACAATGAGCAGTTCTTC
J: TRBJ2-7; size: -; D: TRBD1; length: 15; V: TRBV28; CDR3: CASSFSDRVSYEQYF; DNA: TGTGCCAGCAGTTTTTCGGACAGGGTCTCCTACGAGCAGTACTTC
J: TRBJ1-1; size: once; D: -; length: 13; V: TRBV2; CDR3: CASKQGPNTEAFF; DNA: TGTGCCAGCAAACAGGGACCGAACACTGAAGCTTTCTTT
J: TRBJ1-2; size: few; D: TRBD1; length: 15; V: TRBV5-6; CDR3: CASSLQGEGGYGYTF; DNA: TGTGCCAGCAGCCTACAGGGGGAAGGGGGCTATGGCTACACCTTC
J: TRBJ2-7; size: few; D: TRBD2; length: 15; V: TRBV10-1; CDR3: CASSESSGRVTEQYF; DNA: TGCGCCAGCAGTGAGTCGAGCGGGAGGGTAACCGAGCAGTACTTC
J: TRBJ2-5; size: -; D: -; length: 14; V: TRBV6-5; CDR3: CASSRYTTLETQYF; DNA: TGTGCCAGCAGTAGGTACACCACTTTAGAGACCCAGTACTTC
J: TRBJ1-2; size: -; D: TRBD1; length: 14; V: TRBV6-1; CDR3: CASSEQGGLSGYTF; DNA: TGTGCCAGCAGTGAACAGGGGGGCTTAAGTGGCTACACCTTC
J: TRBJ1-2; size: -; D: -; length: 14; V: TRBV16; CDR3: CASSPQRANYGYTF; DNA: TGTGCCAGCAGCCCTCAGAGGGCCAACTATGGCTACACCTTC
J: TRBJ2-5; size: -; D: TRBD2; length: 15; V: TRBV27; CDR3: CASAGLAGGQETQYF; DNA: TGTGCCAGCGCCGGACTAGCGGGGGGCCAAGAGACCCAGTACTTC
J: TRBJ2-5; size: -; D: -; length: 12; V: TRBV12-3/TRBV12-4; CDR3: CASSYVVETQYF; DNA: TGTGCCAGCAGTTACGTCGTCGAGACCCAGTACTTC
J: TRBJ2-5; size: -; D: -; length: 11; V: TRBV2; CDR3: CASSPEGTQYF; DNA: TGTGCCAGCAGCCCTGAGGGAACCCAGTACTTC
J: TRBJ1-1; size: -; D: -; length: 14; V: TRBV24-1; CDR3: CATSGGSKNTEAFF; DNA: TGTGCCACCAGTGGCGGCAGCAAGAACACTGAAGCTTTCTTT
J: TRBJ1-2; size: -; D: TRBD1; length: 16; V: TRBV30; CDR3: CAWSGGGGTGGDGYTF; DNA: TGTGCCTGGAGCGGGGGAGGGGGGACAGGGGGCGATGGCTACACCTTC
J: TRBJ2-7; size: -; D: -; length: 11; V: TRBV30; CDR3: CAWSANYEQYF; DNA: TGTGCCTGGAGTGCGAACTACGAGCAGTACTTC
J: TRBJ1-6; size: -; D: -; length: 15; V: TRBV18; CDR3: CASSPSTPNNSPLHF; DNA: TGTGCCAGCTCACCGAGTACGCCGAATAATTCACCCCTCCACTTT
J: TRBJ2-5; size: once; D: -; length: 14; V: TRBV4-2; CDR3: CASSQVLLGETQYF; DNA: TGTGCCAGCAGCCAAGTACTCCTCGGCGAGACCCAGTACTTC
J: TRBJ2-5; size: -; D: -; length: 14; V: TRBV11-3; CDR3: CASSRRGERETQYF; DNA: TGTGCCAGCAGCCGCAGGGGAGAACGAGAGACCCAGTACTTC
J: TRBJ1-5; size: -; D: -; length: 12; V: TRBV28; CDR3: CASSFSHQPQHF; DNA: TGTGCCAGCAGTTTCAGCCATCAGCCCCAGCATTTT
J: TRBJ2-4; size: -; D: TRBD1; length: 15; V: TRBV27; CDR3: CASSPRGTGGYIQYF; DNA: TGTGCCAGCAGTCCACGCGGGACAGGGGGTTACATTCAGTACTTC
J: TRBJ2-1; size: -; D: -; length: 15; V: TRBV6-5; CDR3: CASSYWGLSPDEQFF; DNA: TGTGCCAGCAGTTACTGGGGACTCAGCCCCGATGAGCAGTTCTTC